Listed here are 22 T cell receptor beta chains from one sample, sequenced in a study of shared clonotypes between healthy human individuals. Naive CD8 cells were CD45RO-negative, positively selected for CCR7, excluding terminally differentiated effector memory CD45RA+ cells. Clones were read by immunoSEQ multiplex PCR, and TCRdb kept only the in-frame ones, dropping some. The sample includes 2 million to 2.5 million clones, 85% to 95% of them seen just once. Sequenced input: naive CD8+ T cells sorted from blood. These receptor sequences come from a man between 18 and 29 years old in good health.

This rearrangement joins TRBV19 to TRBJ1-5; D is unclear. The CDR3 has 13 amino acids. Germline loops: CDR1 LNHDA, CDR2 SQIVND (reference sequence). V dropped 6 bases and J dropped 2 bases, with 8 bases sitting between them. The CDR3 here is CASSEWGNQPQHF. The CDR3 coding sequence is TGTGCCAGTAGCGAGTGGGGCAATCAGCCCCAGCATTTT.

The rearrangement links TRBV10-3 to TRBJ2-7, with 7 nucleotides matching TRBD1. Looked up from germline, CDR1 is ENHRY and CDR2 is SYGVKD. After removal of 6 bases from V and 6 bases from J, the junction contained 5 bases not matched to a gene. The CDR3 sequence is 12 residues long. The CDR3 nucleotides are TGTGCCATCAGCCAAGACAGGGCCGAGCAGTACTTC. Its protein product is CAISQDRAEQYF.

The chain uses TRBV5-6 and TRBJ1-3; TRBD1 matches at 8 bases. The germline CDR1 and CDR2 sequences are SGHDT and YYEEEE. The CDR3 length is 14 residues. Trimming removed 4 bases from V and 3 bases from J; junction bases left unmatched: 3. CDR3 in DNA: TGTGCCAGCAGCATGGACAGGGTTGGAAACACCATATATTTT. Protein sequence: CASSMDRVGNTIYF. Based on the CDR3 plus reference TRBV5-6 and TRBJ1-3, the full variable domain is DAGVTQSPTHLIKTRGQQVTLRCSPKSGHDTVSWYQQALGQGPQFIFQYYEEEERQRGNFPDRFSGHQFPNYSSELNVNALLLGDSALYLCASSMDRVGNTIYFGEGSWLTVV.

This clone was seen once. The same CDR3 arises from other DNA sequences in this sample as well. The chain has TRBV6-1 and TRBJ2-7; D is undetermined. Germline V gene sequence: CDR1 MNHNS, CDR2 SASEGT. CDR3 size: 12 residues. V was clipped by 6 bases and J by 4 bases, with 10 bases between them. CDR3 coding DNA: TGTGCCAGCAGCGCCTCCGGGTACGAGCAGTACTTC. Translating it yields CASSASGYEQYF.

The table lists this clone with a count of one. Written as DNA, the CDR3 is TGTGCCAGCAGCTTGGGAGGGTTGCGTGTTGGGCCCCAGCATTTT. The encoded protein is CASSLGGLRVGPQHF. J is TRBJ1-5 and V is TRBV5-6, with D unresolved. There are 15 residues in the CDR3. Germline V gives CDR1 SGHDT, CDR2 YYEEEE. The V gene lost 0 bases and the J gene lost 9 bases, with 16 bases spanning the gap.

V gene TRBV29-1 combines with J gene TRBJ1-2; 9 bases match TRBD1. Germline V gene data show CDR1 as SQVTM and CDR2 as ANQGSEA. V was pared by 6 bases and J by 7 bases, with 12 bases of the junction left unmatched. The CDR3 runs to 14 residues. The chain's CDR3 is CSVQMTGGVAGYTF. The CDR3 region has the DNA TGCAGCGTCCAGATGACAGGGGGTGTCGCTGGCTACACCTTC.

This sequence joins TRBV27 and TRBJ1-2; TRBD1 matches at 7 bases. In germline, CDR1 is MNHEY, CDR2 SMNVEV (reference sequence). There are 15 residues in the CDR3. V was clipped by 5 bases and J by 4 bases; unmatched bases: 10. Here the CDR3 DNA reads TGTGCCAGCAGTCCGTTACTAGGACAGGCCTATGGCTACACCTTC. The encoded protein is CASSPLLGQAYGYTF.

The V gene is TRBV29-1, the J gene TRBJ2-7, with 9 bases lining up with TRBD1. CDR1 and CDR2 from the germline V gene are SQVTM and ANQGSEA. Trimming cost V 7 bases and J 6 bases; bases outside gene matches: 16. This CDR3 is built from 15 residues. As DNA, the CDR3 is TGCAGCGGAATGGGCGGGACAGGGTACGCAGTCGAGCAGTACTTC. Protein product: CSGMGGTGYAVEQYF.

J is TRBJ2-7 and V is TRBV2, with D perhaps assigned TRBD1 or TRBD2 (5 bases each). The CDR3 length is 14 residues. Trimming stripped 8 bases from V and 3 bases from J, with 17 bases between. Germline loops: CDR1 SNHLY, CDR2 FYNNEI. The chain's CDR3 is CASLAGTDLYEQYF. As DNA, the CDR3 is TGTGCCAGCTTGGCCGGGACGGACCTCTACGAGCAGTACTTC.

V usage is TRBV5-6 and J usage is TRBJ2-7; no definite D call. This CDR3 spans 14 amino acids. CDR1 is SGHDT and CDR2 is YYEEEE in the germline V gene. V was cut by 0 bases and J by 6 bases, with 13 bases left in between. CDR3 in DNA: TGTGCCAGCAGCTTGGAACCAAATTCGGCCGAGCAGTACTTC. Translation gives CASSLEPNSAEQYF.

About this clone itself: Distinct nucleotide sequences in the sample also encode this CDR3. The CDR3 protein is CASSLAGGTYEQYF. The CDR3 coding sequence is TGTGCCAGCAGCTTGGCCGGCGGGACCTACGAGCAGTACTTC. This chain joins TRBV5-4 and TRBJ2-7; a weak D match, TRBD2 (6 bases). The CDR3 runs 14 residues. V lost 0 bases and J 2 bases, leaving 9 bases between the germline ends. Germline V gives CDR1 SGHNT, CDR2 YYREEE (reference sequence).

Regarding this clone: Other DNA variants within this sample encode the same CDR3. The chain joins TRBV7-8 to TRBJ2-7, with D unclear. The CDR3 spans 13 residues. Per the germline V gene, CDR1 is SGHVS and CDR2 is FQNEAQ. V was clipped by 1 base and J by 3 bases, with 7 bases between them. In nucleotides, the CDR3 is TGTGCCAGCAGCTTAGGATACAGCTACGAGCAGTACTTC. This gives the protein CASSLGYSYEQYF. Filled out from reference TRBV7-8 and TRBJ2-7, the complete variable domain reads GAGVSQSPRYKVAKRGQDVALRCDPISGHVSLFWYQQALGQGPEFLTYFQNEAQLDKSGLPSDRFFAERPEGSVSTLKIQRTQQEDSAVYLCASSLGYSYEQYFGPGTRLTVT.

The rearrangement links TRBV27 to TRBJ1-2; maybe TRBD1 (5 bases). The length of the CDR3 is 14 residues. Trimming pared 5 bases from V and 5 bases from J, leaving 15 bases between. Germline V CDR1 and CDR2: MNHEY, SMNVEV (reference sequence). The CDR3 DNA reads TGTGCCAGCAGTGACACTGAGGCAGGGTATGGCTACACCTTC. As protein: CASSDTEAGYGYTF.

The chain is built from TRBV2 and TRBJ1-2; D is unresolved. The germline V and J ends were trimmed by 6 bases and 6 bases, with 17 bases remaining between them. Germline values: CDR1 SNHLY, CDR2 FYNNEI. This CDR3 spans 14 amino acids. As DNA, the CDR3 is TGTGCCAGCAGCGAACTCGGGATACCGGATGGCTACACCTTC. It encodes CASSELGIPDGYTF.

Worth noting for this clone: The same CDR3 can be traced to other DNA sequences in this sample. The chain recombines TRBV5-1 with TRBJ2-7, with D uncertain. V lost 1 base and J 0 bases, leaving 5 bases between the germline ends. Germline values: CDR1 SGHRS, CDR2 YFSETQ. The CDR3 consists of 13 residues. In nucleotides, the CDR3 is TGCGCCAGCAGCTTGTCCAGCTCCTACGAGCAGTACTTC. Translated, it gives CASSLSSSYEQYF.

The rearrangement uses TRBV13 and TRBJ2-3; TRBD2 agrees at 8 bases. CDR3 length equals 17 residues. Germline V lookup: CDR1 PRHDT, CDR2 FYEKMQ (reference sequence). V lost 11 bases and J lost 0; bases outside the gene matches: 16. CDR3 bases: TGTGCCTCAGCGTCGACTAGCGAACAACTTAGCACAGATACGCAGTATTTT. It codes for CASASTSEQLSTDTQYF.

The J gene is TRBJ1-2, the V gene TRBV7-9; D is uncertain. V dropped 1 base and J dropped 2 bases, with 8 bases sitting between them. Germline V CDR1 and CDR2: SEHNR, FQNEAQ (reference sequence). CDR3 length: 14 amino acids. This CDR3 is CASSLDTANYGYTF. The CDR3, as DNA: TGTGCCAGCAGCTTAGACACCGCGAACTATGGCTACACCTTC.

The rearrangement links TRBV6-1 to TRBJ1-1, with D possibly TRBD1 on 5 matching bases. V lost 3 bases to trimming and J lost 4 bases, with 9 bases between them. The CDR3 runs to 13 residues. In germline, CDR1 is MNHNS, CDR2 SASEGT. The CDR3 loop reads CASSDGALTEAFF. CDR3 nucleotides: TGTGCCAGCAGTGATGGGGCCCTCACTGAAGCTTTCTTT.

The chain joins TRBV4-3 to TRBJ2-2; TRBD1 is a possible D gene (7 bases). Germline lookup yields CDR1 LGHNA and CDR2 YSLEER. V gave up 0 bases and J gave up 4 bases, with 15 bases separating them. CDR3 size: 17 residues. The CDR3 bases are TGCGCCAGCAGCCAAGATTTCTCAGGGGGGCGCACCGGGGAGCTGTTTTTT. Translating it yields CASSQDFSGGRTGELFF.

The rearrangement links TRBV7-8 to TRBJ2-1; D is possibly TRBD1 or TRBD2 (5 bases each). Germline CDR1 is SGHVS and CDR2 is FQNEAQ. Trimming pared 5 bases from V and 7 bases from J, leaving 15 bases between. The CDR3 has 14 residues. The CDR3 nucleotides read TGTGCCAGCAGCGCCCCGGGACCATGGAATGAGCAGTTCTTC. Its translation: CASSAPGPWNEQFF.

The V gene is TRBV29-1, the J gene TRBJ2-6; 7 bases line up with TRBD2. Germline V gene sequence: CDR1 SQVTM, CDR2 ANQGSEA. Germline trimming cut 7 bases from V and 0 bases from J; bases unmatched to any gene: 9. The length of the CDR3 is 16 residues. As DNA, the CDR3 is TGCAGCGCTGTTGGGGCGGGGGACTCTGGGGCCAACGTCCTGACTTTC. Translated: CSAVGAGDSGANVLTF. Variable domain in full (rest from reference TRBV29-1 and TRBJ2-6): SAVISQKPSRDICQRGTSLTIQCQVDSQVTMMFWYRQQPGQSLTLIATANQGSEATYESGFVIDKFPISRPNLTFSTLTVSNMSPEDSSIYLCSAVGAGDSGANVLTFGAGSRLTVL.

The CDR3 DNA reads as TGTGCCAGCCGGGACAGGGTCGCAACTAATGAAAAACTGTTTTTT. Translated: CASRDRVATNEKLFF. This rearrangement joins TRBV2 to TRBJ1-4, with 9 positions matching TRBD1. The CDR3 contains 15 residues. Trimming at V came to 8 bases and at J to 0 bases, leaving 4 bases not matched to a gene. In germline, CDR1 is SNHLY, CDR2 FYNNEI.